This T cell receptor (beta chain) was sequenced in a study of preoperative IRX-2 immunotherapy in early breast cancer. A single count supports this clone. Treatment indicated: preoperative locoregional IRX-2 cytokine immunotherapy. V was pared by 2 bases and J by 0 bases, with 7 bases between. Germline V gives CDR1 MDHEN, CDR2 SYDVKM. The CDR3 covers 14 residues. Using immunoSEQ multiplex PCR, the repertoire was profiled, and TCRdb retains in-frame clones only, with some absent. The sample carries tens of thousands of clones, roughly four fifths recorded once. The gene calls are TRBV28 and TRBJ1-1; D unresolved. The TCR sequence derives from a human donor with breast cancer. Collection of the sample occurred from a patient treated with IRX-2 immunotherapy. CDR3 bases: TGTGCCAGCAGTTTACCCCTAGTGAACACTGAAGCTTTCTTT. Encoded protein: CASSLPLVNTEAFF.